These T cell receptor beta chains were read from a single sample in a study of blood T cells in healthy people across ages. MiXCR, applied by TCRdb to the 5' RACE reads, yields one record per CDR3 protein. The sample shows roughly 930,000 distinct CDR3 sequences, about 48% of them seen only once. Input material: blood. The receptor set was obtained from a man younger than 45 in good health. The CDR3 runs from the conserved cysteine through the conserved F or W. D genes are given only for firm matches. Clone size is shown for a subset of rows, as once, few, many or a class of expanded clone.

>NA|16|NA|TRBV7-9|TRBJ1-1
TGTGCCAGCAGCCACGCCTCCGGGGCTTTGAACACTGAAGCTTTCTTT
CASSHASGALNTEAFF
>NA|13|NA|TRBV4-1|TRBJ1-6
TGCGCCAGCAGCCAAGTGGTGCCTTCACCCCTCCACTTT
CASSQVVPSPLHF
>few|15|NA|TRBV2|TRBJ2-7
TGTGCCAGCAGTGTAACCGGGACTGAGTCATCCGAGCAGTACTTC
CASSVTGTESSEQYF
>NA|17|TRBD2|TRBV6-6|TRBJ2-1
TGTGCCAGCAGTTTTTACCCAACTAGCGGGGGGGCCAATGAGCAGTTCTTC
CASSFYPTSGGANEQFF
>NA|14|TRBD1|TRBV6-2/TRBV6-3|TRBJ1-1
TGTGCCAGCAGTTACGCAGGGGGCGCACGAAGAGCTTTCTTT
CASSYAGGARRAFF
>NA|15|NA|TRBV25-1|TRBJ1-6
TGTGCCAGCAGTAATCCGACAGGCTATAATTCACCCCTCCACTTT
CASSNPTGYNSPLHF
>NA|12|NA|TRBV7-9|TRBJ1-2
TGTGCCAGCAGCCCAGGGCAATCAAGCTACACCTTC
CASSPGQSSYTF
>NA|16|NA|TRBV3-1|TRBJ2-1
TGTGCCAGCAGCCCCCCCCCACAATCCTATGAGGATGAGCAGTTCTTC
CASSPPPQSYEDEQFF
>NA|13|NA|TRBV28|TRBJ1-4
TGTGCCTCTAGGGGGGGGCTGGGAGAAAAACTGTTTTTT
CASRGGLGEKLFF
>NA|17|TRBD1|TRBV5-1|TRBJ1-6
TGCGCCAGCAGCTGGGGACAGGGGCGATCCCTTCTATCACCCCTCCACTTT
CASSWGQGRSLLSPLHF
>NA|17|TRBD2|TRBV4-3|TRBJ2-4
TGCGCCAGCAGCCAAGAGTGGCCTAGCGGGGGGGGAAACATTCAGTACTTC
CASSQEWPSGGGNIQYF
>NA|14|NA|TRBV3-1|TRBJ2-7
TGTGCCAACAGCCAGCGTGACTCAACCTACGAGCAGTACTTC
CANSQRDSTYEQYF
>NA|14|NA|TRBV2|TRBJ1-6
TGTGCCAGCAGTGATGTACAGGATGGTAGACCCCTCCACTTT
CASSDVQDGRPLHF
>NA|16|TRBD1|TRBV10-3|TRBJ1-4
TGTGCCATCAGTGATATTCGGGGACAGGGGAATGAAAAACTGTTTTTT
CAISDIRGQGNEKLFF
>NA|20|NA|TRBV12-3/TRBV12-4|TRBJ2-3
TGTTCCAGCAGACTCCAACTCCGGGGCACCAAACTTGTGGGCACAGATACGCAGTATTTT
CSSRLQLRGTKLVGTDTQYF
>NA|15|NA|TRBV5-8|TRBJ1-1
TGTGCCAGCAGCTTGGCCATGGGGGAGTGGACTGAAGCTTTCTTT
CASSLAMGEWTEAFF
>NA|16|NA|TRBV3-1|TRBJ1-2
TGTGCCAGCAGCCAAGATATAGGCCCGATTAACTATGACTACACCTTC
CASSQDIGPINYDYTF
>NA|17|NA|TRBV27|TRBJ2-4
TGTGCCAGCAGTTTTGTTCCCCCCGGGACCGCCAAAAACATTCAGTACTTC
CASSFVPPGTAKNIQYF
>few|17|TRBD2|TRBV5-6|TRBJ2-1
TGTGCCAGCAGCTTGGAGGTACGGGGGGGTTCCTACAATGAGCAGTTCTTC
CASSLEVRGGSYNEQFF
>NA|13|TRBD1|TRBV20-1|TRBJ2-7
TGTAGGGTACCCGGGACAGGGGAGTACGAGCAGTACTTC
CRVPGTGEYEQYF
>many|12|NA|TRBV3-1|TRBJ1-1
TGTGCCAGCTCGCAAGGGCGTACTGAAGCTTTCTTT
CASSQGRTEAFF
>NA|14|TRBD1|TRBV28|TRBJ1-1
TGTGCCAGCAGTCCCGGGGGACAGTATTCCGAAGCTTTCTTT
CASSPGGQYSEAFF
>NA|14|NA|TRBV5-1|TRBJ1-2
TGCGCCAGCAGCCGGGACATAGCTAACTATGGCTACACCTTC
CASSRDIANYGYTF
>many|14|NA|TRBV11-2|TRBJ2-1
TGCGCCAGCAGCTTGGCCGGAACCTACAATGAGCAGTTCTTC
CASSLAGTYNEQFF
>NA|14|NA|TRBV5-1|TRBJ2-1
TGCGCCAGCAGCCCCCGGACGGGGGTGCATGAGCAGTTCTTC
CASSPRTGVHEQFF
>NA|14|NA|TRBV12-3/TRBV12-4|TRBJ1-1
TGTGCCAGCAGACTCTTGGGGGGGGGCACTGAAGCTTTCTTT
CASRLLGGGTEAFF
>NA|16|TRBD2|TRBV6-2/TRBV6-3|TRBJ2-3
TGTGCCAGCAGTTCAGCTGGCGGGGGGGCAACAGATACGCAGTATTTT
CASSSAGGGATDTQYF
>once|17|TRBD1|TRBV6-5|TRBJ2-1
TGTGCCAGCAGTTACCGCTCGACAGGGGATAAGGGCAATGAGCAGTTCTTC
CASSYRSTGDKGNEQFF